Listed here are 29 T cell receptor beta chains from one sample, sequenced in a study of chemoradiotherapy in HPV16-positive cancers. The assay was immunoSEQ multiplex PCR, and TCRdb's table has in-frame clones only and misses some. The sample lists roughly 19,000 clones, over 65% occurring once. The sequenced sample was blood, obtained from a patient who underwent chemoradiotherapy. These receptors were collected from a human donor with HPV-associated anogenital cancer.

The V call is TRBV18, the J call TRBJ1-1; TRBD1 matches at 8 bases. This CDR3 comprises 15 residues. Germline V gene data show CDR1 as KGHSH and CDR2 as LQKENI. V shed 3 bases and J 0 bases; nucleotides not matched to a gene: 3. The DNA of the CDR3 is TGTGCCAGCTCACCGGGACAGGATTTGAACACTGAAGCTTTCTTT. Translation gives CASSPGQDLNTEAFF.

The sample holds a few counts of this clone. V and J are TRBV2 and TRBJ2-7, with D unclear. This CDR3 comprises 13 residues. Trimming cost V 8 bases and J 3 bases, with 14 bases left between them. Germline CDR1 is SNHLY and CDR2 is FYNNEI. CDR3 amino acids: CASVRSEYYEQYF. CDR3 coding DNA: TGTGCCAGCGTGAGGTCGGAATACTACGAGCAGTACTTC. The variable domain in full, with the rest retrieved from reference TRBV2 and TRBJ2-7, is EPEVTQTPSHQVTQMGQEVILRCVPISNHLYFYWYRQILGQKVEFLVSFYNNEISEKSEIFDDQFSVERPDGSNFTLKIRSTKLEDSAMYFCASVRSEYYEQYFGPGTRLTVT.

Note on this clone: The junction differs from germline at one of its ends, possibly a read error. The CDR3 loop reads CASSQSHVYPRDRFF. The CDR3 nucleotides read TGTGCCAGCAGCCAATCCCACGTCTACCCTCGGGACAGATTCTTC. The J gene is TRBJ2-7, the V gene TRBV16; TRBD1 matches at 7 bases. Germline CDR1 reads KGHSY; CDR2 reads FQNENV. The CDR3 is made up of 15 amino acids.

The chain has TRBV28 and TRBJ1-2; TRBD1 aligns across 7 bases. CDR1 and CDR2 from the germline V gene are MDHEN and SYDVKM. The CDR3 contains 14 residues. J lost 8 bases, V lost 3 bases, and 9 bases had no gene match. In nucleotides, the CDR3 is TGTGCCAGCAGTTTCGGGACAGACCTTCCGGGCTACACCTTC. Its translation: CASSFGTDLPGYTF.

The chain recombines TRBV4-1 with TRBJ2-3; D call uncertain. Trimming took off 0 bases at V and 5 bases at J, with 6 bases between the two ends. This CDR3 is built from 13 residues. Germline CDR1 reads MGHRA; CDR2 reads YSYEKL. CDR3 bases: TGCGCCAGCAGCCAAGATCGACAAGATACGCAGTATTTT. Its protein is CASSQDRQDTQYF.

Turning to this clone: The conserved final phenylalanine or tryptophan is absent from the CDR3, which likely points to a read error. DNA for the CDR3: TGTGCCAGCTCACCTTTAAGGACAGGACTCCCCCCCTATGGCTACACCCTC. Residues: CASSPLRTGLPPYGYTL. The chain carries TRBV18 and TRBJ1-2; 7 bases map to TRBD1. This CDR3 region has 17 residues. The ends lost 3 bases at V and 4 bases at J; junction bases unmatched: 14. Germline V gene lookup returns CDR1 KGHSH and CDR2 LQKENI.

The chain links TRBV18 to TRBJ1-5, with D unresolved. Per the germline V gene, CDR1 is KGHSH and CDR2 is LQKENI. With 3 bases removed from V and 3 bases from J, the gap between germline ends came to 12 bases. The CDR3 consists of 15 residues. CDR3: CASSPASANNQPQHF. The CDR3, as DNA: TGTGCCAGCTCACCTGCCTCAGCTAACAATCAGCCCCAGCATTTT.

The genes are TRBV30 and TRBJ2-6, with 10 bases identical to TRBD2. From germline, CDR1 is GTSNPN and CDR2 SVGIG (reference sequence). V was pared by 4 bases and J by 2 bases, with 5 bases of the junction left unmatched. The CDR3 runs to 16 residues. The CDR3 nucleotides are TGTGCCTGGATGGGGCTAGCGGGGGCTGGGGCCAACGTCCTGACTTTC. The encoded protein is CAWMGLAGAGANVLTF. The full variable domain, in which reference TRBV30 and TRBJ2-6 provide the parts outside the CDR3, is SQTIHQWPATLVQPVGSPLSLECTVEGTSNPNLYWYRQAAGRGLQLLFYSVGIGQISSEVPQNLSASRPQDRQFILSSKKLLLSDSGFYLCAWMGLAGAGANVLTFGAGSRLTVL.

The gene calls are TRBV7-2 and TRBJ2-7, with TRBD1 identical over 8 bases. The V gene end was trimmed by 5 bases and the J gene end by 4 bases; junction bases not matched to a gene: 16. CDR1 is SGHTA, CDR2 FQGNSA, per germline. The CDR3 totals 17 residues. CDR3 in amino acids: CASSPSEGAGGRYEQYF. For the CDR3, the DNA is TGTGCCAGCAGCCCCAGCGAGGGGGCAGGGGGCAGGTACGAGCAGTACTTC.

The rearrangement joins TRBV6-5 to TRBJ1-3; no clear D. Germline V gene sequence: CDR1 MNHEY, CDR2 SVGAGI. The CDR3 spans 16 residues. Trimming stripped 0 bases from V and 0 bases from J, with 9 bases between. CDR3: CASSYSNVFSGNTIYF. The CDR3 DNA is TGTGCCAGCAGTTACTCGAACGTATTCTCTGGAAACACCATATATTTT.

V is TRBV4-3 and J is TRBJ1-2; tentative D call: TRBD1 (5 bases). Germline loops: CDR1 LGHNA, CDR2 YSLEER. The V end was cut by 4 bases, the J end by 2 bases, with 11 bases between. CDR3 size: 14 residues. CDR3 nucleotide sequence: TGCGCCAGCAGCCCGAGGGGTCAGAACTATGGCTACACCTTC. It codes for CASSPRGQNYGYTF.

The CDR3 nucleotides read TGTGCCAGCTTACCGGGACAGGGGATTCAGTACGAGCAGTACTTC. The encoded protein is CASLPGQGIQYEQYF. V is TRBV6-1 and J is TRBJ2-7, with TRBD1 matching over 10 bases. J gave up 4 bases and V 8 bases, and 11 bases lay outside the gene matches. Per germline, CDR1 MNHNS and CDR2 SASEGT. This CDR3 is built from 15 residues.

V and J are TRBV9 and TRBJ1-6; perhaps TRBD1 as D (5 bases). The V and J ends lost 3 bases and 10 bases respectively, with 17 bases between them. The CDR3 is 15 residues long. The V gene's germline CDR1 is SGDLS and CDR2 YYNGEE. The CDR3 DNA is TGTGCCAGCAGCGCTTTACCCGGGGGAGGGTCACCCCTCCACTTT. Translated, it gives CASSALPGGGSPLHF.

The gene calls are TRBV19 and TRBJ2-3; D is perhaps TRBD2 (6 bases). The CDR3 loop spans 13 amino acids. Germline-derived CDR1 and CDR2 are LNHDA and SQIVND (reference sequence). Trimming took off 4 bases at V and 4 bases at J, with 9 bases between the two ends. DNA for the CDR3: TGTGCCAGTAGTACTAGCGTCGCAGATACGCAGTATTTT. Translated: CASSTSVADTQYF.

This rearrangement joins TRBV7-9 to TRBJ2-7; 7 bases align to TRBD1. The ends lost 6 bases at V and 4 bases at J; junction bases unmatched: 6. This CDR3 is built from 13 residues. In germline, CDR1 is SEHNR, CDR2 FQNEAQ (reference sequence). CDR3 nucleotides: TGTGCCAGCAGTTATTCAGGGGGTTACGAGCAGTACTTC. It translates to CASSYSGGYEQYF.

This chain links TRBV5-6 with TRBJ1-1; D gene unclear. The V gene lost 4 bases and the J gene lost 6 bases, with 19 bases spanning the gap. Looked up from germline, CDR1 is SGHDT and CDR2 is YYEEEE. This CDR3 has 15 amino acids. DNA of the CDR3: TGTGCCAGCAGCGGGTATGGGTCCCGGAGCCCTGAAGCTTTCTTT. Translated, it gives CASSGYGSRSPEAFF.

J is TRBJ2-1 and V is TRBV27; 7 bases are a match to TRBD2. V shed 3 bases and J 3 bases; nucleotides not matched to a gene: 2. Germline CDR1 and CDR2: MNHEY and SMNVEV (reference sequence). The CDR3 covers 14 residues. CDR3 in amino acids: CASSFAGVYNEQFF. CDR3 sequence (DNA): TGTGCCAGCAGTTTTGCGGGGGTCTACAATGAGCAGTTCTTC.

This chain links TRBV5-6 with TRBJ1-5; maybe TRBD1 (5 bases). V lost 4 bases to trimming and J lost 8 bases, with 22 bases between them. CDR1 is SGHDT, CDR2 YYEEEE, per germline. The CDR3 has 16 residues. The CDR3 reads CASSSKGQWSVKPQHF. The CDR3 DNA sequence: TGTGCCAGCAGCAGCAAGGGGCAGTGGTCTGTAAAGCCCCAGCATTTT.

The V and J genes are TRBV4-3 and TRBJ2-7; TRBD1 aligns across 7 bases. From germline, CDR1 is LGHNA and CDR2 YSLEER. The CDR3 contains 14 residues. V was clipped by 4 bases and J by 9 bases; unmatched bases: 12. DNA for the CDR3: TGCGCCAGCAGCCCTGACAGGGTTTGGGTGGCGCAGTACTTC. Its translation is CASSPDRVWVAQYF.

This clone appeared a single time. The CDR3 DNA is TGTGCCAGTAGTATGACAACCAACTATGGCTACACCTTC. It codes for CASSMTTNYGYTF. J is TRBJ1-2 and V is TRBV19; no clear D gene. This CDR3 region has 13 residues. In germline, CDR1 is LNHDA, CDR2 SQIVND (reference sequence). The V and J ends lost 3 bases and 2 bases respectively, with 7 bases between them.

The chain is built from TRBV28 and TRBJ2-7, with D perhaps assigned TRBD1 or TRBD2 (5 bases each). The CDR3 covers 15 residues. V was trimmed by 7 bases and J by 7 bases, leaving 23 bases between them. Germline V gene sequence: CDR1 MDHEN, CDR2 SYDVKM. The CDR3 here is CASTQPEGRIKEQYF. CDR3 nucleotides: TGTGCCAGCACGCAACCCGAGGGACGGATAAAAGAGCAGTACTTC.

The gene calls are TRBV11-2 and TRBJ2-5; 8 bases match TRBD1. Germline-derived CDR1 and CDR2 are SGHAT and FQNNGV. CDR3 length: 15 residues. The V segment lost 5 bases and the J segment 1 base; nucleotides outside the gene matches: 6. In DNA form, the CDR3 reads TGTGCCAGCAGCACGAGGACAGGGAGCCAAGAGACCCAGTACTTC. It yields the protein CASSTRTGSQETQYF.

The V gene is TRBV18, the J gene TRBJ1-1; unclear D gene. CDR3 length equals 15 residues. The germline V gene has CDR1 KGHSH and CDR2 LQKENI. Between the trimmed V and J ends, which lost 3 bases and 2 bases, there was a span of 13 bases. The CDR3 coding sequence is TGTGCCAGCTCACCCTCGTACGGCAGCAACACTGAAGCTTTCTTT. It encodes CASSPSYGSNTEAFF.

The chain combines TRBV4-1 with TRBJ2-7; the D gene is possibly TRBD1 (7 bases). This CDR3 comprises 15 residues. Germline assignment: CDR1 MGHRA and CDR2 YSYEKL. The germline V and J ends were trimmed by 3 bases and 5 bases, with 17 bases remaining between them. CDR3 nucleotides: TGCGCCAGCAGCCAGGATGGAGGGGGCATCGACGAGCAGTACTTC. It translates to CASSQDGGGIDEQYF.

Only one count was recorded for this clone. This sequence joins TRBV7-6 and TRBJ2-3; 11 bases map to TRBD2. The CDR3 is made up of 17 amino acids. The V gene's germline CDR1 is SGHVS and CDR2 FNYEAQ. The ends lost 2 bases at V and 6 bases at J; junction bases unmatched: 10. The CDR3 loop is CASSLTTSGGPKDTQYF. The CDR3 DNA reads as TGTGCCAGCAGCTTAACCACTAGCGGGGGACCCAAGGATACGCAGTATTTT.

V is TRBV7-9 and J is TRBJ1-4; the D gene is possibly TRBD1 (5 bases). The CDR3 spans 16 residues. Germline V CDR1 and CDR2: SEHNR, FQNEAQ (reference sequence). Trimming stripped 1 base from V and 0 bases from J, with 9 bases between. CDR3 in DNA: TGTGCCAGCAGCTTAGAACAGGCTGCAACTAATGAAAAACTGTTTTTT. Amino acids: CASSLEQAATNEKLFF.

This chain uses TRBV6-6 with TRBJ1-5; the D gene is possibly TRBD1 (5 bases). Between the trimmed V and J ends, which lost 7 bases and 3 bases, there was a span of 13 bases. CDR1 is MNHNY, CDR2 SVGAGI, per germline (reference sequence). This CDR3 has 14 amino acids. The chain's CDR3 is CASNFDSSNQPQHF. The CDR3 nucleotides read TGTGCCAGCAACTTCGACAGTTCCAATCAGCCCCAGCATTTT.

The CDR3 sequence: CATSRRTGTTQETQYF. Here the CDR3 DNA reads TGTGCCACCAGCCGCCGGACAGGGACGACTCAAGAGACCCAGTACTTC. V is TRBV15 and J is TRBJ2-5, with 8 bases identical to TRBD1. Per the germline V gene, CDR1 is LNHNV and CDR2 is YYDKDF (reference sequence). V dropped 5 bases and J dropped 2; count of bases not matched to a gene: 10. CDR3 length: 16 residues. Full variable domain (outside the CDR3, taken from reference TRBV15 and TRBJ2-5): DAMVIQNPRYQVTQFGKPVTLSCSQTLNHNVMYWYQQKSSQAPKLLFHYYDKDFNNEADTPDNFQSRRPNTSFCFLDIRSPGLGDTAMYLCATSRRTGTTQETQYFGPGTRLLVL.

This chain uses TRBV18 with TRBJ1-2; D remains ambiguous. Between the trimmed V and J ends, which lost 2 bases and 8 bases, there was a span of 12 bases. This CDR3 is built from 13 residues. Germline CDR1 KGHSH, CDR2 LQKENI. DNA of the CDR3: TGTGCCAGCTCACCAATCGAAGGGAGCGGCTACACCTTC. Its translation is CASSPIEGSGYTF.